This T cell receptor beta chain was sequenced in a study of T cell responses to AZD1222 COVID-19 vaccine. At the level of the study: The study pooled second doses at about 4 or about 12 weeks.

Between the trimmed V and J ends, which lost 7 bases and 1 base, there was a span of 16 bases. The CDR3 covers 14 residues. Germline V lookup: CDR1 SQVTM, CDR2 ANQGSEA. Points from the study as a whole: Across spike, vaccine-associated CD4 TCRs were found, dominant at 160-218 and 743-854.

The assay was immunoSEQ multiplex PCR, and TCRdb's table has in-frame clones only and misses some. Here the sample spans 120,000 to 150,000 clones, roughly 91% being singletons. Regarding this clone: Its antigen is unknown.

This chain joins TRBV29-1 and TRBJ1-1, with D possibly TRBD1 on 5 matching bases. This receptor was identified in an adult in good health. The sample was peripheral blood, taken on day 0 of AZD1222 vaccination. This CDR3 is CSAGGGQSNTEAFF. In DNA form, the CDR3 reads TGCAGCGCTGGTGGTGGACAATCGAACACTGAAGCTTTCTTT.